The clone carrying this T cell receptor beta chain has a count of ten or more. TCRdb used MiXCR to reprocess the reads, holding one entry per CDR3 protein. The repertoire holds roughly 81,000 distinct CDR3 sequences, with around 3.5% as singletons. This record belongs to a study of T cell repertoires in cytomegalovirus infection. The germline V gene encodes CDR1 LGHDT and CDR2 YNNKEL (reference sequence). V shed 5 bases and J shed 2 bases, with 11 bases lying between them. The CDR3 runs 14 residues. This TCR was recovered from a human donor in good health (CMV status not recorded). Some clones in this sample may be carry-over from other donors' samples. The rearrangement links TRBV3-1 to TRBJ2-3, with D possibly matching TRBD2 (5 bases). Material: PBMCs. CDR3 in amino acids: CASSYGLTTDTQYF. The DNA of the CDR3 is TGTGCCAGCAGCTACGGACTCACCACAGATACGCAGTATTTT.